This TCR beta chain was identified in a study of a mutant IDH1 vaccine in newly diagnosed glioma. The wider study: Initiation of the vaccine course occurred 4-6 weeks after radiotherapy alone, or alongside temozolomide cycles. There were roughly 60% males and roughly 38% females among treated patients, whose mean age was approximately 38 years. Every participant had undergone radiotherapy, temozolomide, or both before, and most underwent both.

Study-wide findings and caveats: Vaccine-induced immune responses occurred in 93.3% of patients.

For this clone: Its target is not known.

The CDR3 spans 15 residues. Germline V gene sequence: CDR1 SGDLS, CDR2 YYNGEE. The V gene lost 3 bases and the J gene lost 0 bases, with 12 bases spanning the gap. Data came from immunoSEQ multiplex PCR; TCRdb stores just in-frame clones and leaves some out. The repertoire holds more than 35,000 clones, 70% to 90% seen once, with 1.5% to 2% in the top ten. Regarding time point: week 5, during vaccination. With topical imiquimod, each dose of the vaccine consisted of 300 ug of mutant IDH1 20-mer peptide. The chain combines TRBV9 with TRBJ1-1; D remains ambiguous. The source was PBMCs, collected from a glioma patient whose treatment included an IDH1 peptide vaccine. This clonotype was obtained from a man aged 35-49 years with glioma. CDR3 coding DNA: TGTGCCAGCAGCGCCCGGCTTGGGGTGAACACTGAAGCTTTCTTT. Residues: CASSARLGVNTEAFF.